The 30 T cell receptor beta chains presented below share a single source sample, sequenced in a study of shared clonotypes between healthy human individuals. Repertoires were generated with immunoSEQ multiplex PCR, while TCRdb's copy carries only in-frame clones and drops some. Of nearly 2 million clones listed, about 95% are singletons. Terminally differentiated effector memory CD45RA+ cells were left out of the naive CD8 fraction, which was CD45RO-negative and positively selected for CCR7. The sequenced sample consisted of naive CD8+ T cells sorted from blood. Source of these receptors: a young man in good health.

The CDR3 loop reads CASRGQGSHEQYF. DNA for the CDR3: TGTGCATCTCGGGGACAGGGGTCCCACGAGCAGTACTTC. The chain uses TRBV11-2 and TRBJ2-7; 10 nucleotides agree with TRBD1. CDR3 length: 13 residues. CDR1 and CDR2 from the germline V gene are SGHAT and FQNNGV.

CDR3 sequence: CASSLGGEGNEQFF. The CDR3, as DNA: TGTGCCAGCAGTTTAGGCGGGGAGGGCAATGAGCAGTTCTTC. This sequence joins TRBV27 and TRBJ2-1, with TRBD2 matching over 7 bases. After removal of 2 bases from V and 6 bases from J, the junction contained 4 bases not matched to a gene. The CDR3 contains 14 residues. The germline CDR1 and CDR2 sequences are MNHEY and SMNVEV (reference sequence).

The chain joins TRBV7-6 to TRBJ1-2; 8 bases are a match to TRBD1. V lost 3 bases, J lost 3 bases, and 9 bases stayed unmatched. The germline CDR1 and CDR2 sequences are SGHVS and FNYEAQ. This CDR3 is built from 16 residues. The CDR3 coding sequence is TGTGCCAGCAGCTTCGACTTTGACAGGGGTGACTATGGCTACACCTTC. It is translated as CASSFDFDRGDYGYTF.

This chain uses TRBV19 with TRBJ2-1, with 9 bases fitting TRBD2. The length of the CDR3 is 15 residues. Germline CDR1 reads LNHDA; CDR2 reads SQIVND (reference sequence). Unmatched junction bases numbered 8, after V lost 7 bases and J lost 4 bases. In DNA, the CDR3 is TGTGCCAGTACCCGAGTAGCGGGGGAGTACAATGAGCAGTTCTTC. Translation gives CASTRVAGEYNEQFF.

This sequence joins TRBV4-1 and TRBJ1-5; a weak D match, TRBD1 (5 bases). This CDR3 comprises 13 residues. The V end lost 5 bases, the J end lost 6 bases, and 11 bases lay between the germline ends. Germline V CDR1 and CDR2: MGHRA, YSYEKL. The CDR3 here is CASSSGVAQPQHF. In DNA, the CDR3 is TGCGCCAGCAGCTCGGGGGTGGCTCAGCCCCAGCATTTT.

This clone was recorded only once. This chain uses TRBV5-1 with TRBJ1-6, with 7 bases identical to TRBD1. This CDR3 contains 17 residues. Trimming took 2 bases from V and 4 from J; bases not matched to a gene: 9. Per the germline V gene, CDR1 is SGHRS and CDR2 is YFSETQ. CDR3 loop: CASSFNWDSPYNSPLHF. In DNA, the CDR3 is TGCGCCAGCAGCTTCAACTGGGACAGTCCTTATAATTCACCCCTCCACTTT. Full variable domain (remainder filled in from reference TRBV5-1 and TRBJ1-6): KAGVTQTPRYLIKTRGQQVTLSCSPISGHRSVSWYQQTPGQGLQFLFEYFSETQRNKGNFPGRFSGRQFSNSRSEMNVSTLELGDSALYLCASSFNWDSPYNSPLHFGNGTRLTVT.

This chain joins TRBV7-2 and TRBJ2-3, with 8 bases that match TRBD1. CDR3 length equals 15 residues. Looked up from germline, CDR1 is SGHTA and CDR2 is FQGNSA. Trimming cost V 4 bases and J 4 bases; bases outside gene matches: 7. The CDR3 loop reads CASSSRQGIPDTQYF. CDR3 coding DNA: TGTGCCAGCAGCTCCCGACAGGGGATCCCAGATACGCAGTATTTT. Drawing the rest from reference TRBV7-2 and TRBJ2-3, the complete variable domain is GAGVSQSPSNKVTEKGKDVELRCDPISGHTALYWYRQSLGQGLEFLIYFQGNSAPDKSGLPSDRFSAERTGGSVSTLTIQRTQQEDSAVYLCASSSRQGIPDTQYFGPGTRLTVL.

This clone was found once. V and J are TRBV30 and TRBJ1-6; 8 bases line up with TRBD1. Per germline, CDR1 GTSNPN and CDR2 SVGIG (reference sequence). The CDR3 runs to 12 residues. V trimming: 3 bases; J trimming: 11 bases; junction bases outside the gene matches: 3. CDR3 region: CAWRGQEAPLHF. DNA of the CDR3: TGTGCCTGGAGGGGACAGGAGGCACCCCTCCACTTT. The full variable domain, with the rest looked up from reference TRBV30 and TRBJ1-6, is SQTIHQWPATLVQPVGSPLSLECTVEGTSNPNLYWYRQAAGRGLQLLFYSVGIGQISSEVPQNLSASRPQDRQFILSSKKLLLSDSGFYLCAWRGQEAPLHFGNGTRLTVT.

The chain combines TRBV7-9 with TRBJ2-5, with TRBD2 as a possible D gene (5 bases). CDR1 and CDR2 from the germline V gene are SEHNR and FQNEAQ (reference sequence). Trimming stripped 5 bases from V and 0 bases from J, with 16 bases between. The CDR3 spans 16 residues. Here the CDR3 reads CASSPMGAAHQETQYF. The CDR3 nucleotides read TGTGCCAGCAGCCCCATGGGAGCGGCCCACCAAGAGACCCAGTACTTC.

This chain's CDR3 is CATSRIGGVSYEQYF. DNA of the CDR3: TGTGCCACCTCAAGGATAGGTGGGGTTTCCTACGAGCAGTACTTC. The chain employs TRBV2 and TRBJ2-7; D remains unclear. The germline V and J ends were trimmed by 10 bases and 1 base, with 20 bases remaining between them. CDR3 size: 15 residues. In germline, CDR1 is SNHLY, CDR2 FYNNEI.

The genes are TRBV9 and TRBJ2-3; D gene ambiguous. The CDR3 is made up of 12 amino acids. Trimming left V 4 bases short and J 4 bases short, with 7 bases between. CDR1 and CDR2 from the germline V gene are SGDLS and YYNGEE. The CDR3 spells CASSFPADTQYF. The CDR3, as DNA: TGTGCCAGCAGCTTCCCAGCAGATACGCAGTATTTT.

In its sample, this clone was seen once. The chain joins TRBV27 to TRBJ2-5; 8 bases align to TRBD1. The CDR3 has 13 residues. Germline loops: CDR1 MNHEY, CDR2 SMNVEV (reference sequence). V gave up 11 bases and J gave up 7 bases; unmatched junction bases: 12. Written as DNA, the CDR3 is TGTGCCGCCTGGGCAGGGGGCCTGGGGACCCAGTACTTC. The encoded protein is CAAWAGGLGTQYF.

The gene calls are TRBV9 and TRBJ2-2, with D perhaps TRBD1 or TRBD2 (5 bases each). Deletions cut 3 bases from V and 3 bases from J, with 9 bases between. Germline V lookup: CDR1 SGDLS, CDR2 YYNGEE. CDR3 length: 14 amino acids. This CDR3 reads CASSDGGYTGELFF. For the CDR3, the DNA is TGTGCCAGCAGCGATGGGGGATACACCGGGGAGCTGTTTTTT.

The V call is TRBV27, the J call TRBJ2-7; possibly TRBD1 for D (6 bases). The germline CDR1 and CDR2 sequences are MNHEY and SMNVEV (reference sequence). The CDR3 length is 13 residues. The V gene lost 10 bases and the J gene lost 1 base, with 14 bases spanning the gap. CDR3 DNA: TGTGCCACCTCTCGAAGGGGGTCCTACGAGCAGTACTTC. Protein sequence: CATSRRGSYEQYF.

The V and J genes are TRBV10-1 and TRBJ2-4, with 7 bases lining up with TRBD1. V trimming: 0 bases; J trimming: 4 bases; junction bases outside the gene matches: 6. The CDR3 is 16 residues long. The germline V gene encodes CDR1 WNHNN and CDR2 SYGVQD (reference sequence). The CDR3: CASSESVRGKKNIQYF. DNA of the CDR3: TGCGCCAGCAGTGAGTCCGTCAGGGGGAAAAAAAACATTCAGTACTTC.

The DNA for the CDR3 is TGTGCCTGGAGTGTACGGGTTGAGGGGAACTATGGCTACACCTTC. Encoded protein: CAWSVRVEGNYGYTF. The J gene is TRBJ1-2, the V gene TRBV30; a possible D gene is TRBD1 (5 bases). Per the germline V gene, CDR1 is GTSNPN and CDR2 is SVGIG (reference sequence). Trimming took off 0 bases at V and 2 bases at J, with 13 bases between the two ends. The CDR3 loop spans 15 amino acids. Full variable domain (missing parts from reference TRBV30 and TRBJ1-2): SQTIHQWPATLVQPVGSPLSLECTVEGTSNPNLYWYRQAAGRGLQLLFYSVGIGQISSEVPQNLSASRPQDRQFILSSKKLLLSDSGFYLCAWSVRVEGNYGYTFGSGTRLTVV.

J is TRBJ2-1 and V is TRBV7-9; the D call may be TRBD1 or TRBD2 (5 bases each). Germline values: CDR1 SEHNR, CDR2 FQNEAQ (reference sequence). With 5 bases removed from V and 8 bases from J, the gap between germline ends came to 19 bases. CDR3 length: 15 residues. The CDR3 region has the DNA TGTGCCAGCAGCCCCCCCGGGGCAGGGCCAGATGAGCAGTTCTTC. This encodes CASSPPGAGPDEQFF.

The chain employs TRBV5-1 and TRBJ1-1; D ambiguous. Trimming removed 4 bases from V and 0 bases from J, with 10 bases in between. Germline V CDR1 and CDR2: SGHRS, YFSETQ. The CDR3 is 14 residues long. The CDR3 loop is CASSVATVNTEAFF. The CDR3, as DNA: TGCGCCAGCAGCGTAGCAACAGTGAACACTGAAGCTTTCTTT.

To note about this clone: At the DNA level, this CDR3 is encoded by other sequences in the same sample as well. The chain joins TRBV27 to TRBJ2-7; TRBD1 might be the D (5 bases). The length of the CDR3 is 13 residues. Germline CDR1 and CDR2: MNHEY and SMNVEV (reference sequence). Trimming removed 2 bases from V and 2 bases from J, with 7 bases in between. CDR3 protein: CASSLDRTYEQYF. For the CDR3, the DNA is TGTGCCAGCAGTTTAGACAGAACCTACGAGCAGTACTTC.

CDR3 bases: TGTGCCAGTCGGGACAGGGGTTCAGATACGCAGTATTTT. Translation gives CASRDRGSDTQYF. V usage is TRBV7-9 and J usage is TRBJ2-3, with 10 bases that match TRBD1. Germline lookup yields CDR1 SEHNR and CDR2 FQNEAQ (reference sequence). V dropped 9 bases and J dropped 4; count of bases not matched to a gene: 4. The CDR3 runs 13 residues.

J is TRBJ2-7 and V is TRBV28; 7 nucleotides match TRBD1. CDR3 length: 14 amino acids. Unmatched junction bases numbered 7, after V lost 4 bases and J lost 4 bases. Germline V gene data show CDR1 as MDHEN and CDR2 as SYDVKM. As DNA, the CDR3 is TGTGCCAGCAGTTCCCCCGGGACAGAGTACGAGCAGTACTTC. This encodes CASSSPGTEYEQYF.

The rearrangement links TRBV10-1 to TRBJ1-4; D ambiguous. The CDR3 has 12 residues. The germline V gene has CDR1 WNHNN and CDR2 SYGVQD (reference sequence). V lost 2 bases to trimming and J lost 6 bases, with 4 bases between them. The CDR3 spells CASSEDHEKLFF. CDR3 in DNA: TGCGCCAGCAGTGAGGACCATGAAAAACTGTTTTTT.

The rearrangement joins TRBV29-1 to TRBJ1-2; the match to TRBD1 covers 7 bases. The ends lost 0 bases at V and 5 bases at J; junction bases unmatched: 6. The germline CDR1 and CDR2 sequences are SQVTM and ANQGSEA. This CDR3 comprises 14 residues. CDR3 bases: TGCAGCGTTGAAGATCGAGCAGGGGGGTATGGCTACACCTTC. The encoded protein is CSVEDRAGGYGYTF.

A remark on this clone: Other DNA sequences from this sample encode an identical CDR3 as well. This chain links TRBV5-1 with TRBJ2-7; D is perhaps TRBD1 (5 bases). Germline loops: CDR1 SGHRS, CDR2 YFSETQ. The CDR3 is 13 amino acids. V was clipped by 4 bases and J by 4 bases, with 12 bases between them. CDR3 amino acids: CASSPGRGYEQYF. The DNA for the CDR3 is TGCGCCAGCAGCCCCGGTAGGGGATACGAGCAGTACTTC.

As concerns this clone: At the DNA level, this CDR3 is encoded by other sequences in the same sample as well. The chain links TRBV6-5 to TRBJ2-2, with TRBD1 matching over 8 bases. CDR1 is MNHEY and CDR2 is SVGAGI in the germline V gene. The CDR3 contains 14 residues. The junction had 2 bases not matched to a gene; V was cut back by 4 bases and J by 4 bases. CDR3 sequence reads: CASSFGQGTGELFF. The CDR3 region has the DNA TGTGCCAGCAGTTTTGGACAGGGCACCGGGGAGCTGTTTTTT.

DNA for the CDR3: TGTGCCATCAGTGAGTCGGGCAGCGAGAACACTGAAGCTTTCTTT. It codes for CAISESGSENTEAFF. The V call is TRBV10-3, the J call TRBJ1-1; D not resolved. V gave up 0 bases and J gave up 1 base, with 9 bases separating them. This CDR3 region has 15 residues. The V gene's germline CDR1 is ENHRY and CDR2 SYGVKD.

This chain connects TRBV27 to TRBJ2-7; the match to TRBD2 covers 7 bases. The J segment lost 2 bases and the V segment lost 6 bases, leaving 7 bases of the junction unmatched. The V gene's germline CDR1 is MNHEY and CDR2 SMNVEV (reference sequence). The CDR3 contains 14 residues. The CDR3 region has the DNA TGTGCCAGCAGAGGTCTAGCGGATACCTACGAGCAGTACTTC. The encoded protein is CASRGLADTYEQYF.

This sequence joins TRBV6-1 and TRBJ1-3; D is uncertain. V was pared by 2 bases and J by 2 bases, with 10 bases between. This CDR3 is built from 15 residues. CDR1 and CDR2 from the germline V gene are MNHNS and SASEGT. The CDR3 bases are TGTGCCAGCAGTGAATTGCGTAGGGCTGGAAACACCATATATTTT. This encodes CASSELRRAGNTIYF.

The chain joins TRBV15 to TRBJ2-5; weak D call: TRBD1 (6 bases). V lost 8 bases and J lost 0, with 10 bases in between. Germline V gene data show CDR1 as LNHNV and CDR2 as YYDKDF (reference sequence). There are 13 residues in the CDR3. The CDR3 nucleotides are TGTGCCACCTCGACAGGTCACCAAGAGACCCAGTACTTC. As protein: CATSTGHQETQYF. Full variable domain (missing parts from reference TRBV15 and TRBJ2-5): DAMVIQNPRYQVTQFGKPVTLSCSQTLNHNVMYWYQQKSSQAPKLLFHYYDKDFNNEADTPDNFQSRRPNTSFCFLDIRSPGLGDTAMYLCATSTGHQETQYFGPGTRLLVL.

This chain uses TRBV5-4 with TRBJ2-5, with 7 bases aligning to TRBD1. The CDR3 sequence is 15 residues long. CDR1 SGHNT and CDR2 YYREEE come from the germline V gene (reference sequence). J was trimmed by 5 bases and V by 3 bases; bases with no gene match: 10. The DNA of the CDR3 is TGTGCCAGCAGCTCCCCAGGGGGTAGCGCGGAGACCCAGTACTTC. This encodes CASSSPGGSAETQYF.